The 16 T cell receptor beta chains reported below all come from one sample, sequenced in a study of blood T cells in healthy people across ages. Combining a sample-barcoded 5' primer with a J-beta primer mix, a second PCR ran for roughly 7 to 11 cycles. One entry per CDR3 protein, called by TCRdb with MiXCR from the 5' RACE reads. The repertoire holds approximately 850,000 distinct CDR3 sequences, with roughly 64% as singletons. What was sequenced was blood. These receptors all come from a man aged 25-40 years in good health.

CDR3 sequence (DNA): TGTGCCAGCAGCTTAGACCAACGGGACTTTGGGGAGCTGTTTTTT. This translates into CASSLDQRDFGELFF. The chain recombines TRBV7-2 with TRBJ2-2, with D possibly matching TRBD2 (6 bases). Per the germline V gene, CDR1 is SGHTA and CDR2 is FQGNSA. V shed 1 base and J shed 8 bases, with 14 bases lying between them. The CDR3 loop spans 15 amino acids.

The chain is built from TRBV18 and TRBJ1-1; no definite D call. CDR1 is KGHSH and CDR2 is LQKENI in the germline V gene. Between the trimmed V and J ends, which lost 5 bases and 1 base, there was a span of 8 bases. The CDR3 totals 13 residues. CDR3 residues: CASSAEQNTEAFF. In DNA form, the CDR3 reads TGTGCCAGCTCAGCAGAGCAGAACACTGAAGCTTTCTTT.

The V and J genes are TRBV2 and TRBJ2-7, with D possibly being TRBD2 (5 bases). The germline V gene encodes CDR1 SNHLY and CDR2 FYNNEI. The length of the CDR3 is 12 residues. V was clipped by 8 bases and J by 2 bases, with 10 bases between them. The DNA for the CDR3 is TGTGCCAGCGAGGGAGACGCCTACGAGCAGTACTTC. Amino acids: CASEGDAYEQYF.

V is TRBV6-5 and J is TRBJ1-1, with TRBD1 matching 10 bases. Germline values: CDR1 MNHEY, CDR2 SVGAGI. V lost 5 bases, J lost 3 bases, and 3 bases stayed unmatched. The CDR3 loop spans 14 amino acids. The CDR3 region is CASSRDRGDTEAFF. CDR3 nucleotides: TGTGCCAGCAGTCGGGACAGGGGAGACACTGAAGCTTTCTTT.

V gene TRBV15 combines with J gene TRBJ2-4; possible D gene TRBD2, 6 bases. From germline, CDR1 is LNHNV and CDR2 YYDKDF (reference sequence). This CDR3 is 14 amino acids long. The V end lost 5 bases, the J end lost 6 bases, and 14 bases lay between the germline ends. The CDR3 loop is CATSGPGVGNIQYF. The CDR3 DNA reads TGTGCCACCAGCGGACCGGGAGTCGGAAACATTCAGTACTTC.

This clonotype appeared once. This chain connects TRBV4-1 to TRBJ2-1; TRBD2 is a possible D gene (5 bases). Germline V CDR1 and CDR2: MGHRA, YSYEKL. The CDR3 contains 14 residues. Trimming pared 3 bases from V and 6 bases from J, leaving 12 bases between. CDR3: CASSHRGRFNEQFF. CDR3 in DNA: TGCGCCAGCAGCCACCGGGGAAGGTTCAATGAGCAGTTCTTC.

This clonotype occurred a few times. This rearrangement joins TRBV6-5 to TRBJ2-4; D not certain. This CDR3 has 15 amino acids. Germline assignment: CDR1 MNHEY and CDR2 SVGAGI. Trimming left V 6 bases short and J 0 bases short, with 12 bases between. This CDR3 reads CASSTVGRAKNIQYF. The CDR3 DNA reads TGTGCCAGCAGCACGGTTGGTAGAGCCAAAAACATTCAGTACTTC.

The CDR3 protein is CSARDGVGGYEQYF. The CDR3 coding sequence is TGCAGTGCTAGAGATGGGGTGGGGGGCTACGAGCAGTACTTC. The chain carries TRBV20-1 and TRBJ2-7; D may be TRBD2 (6 bases). The germline gives CDR1 DFQATT, CDR2 SNEGSKA (reference sequence). V lost 0 bases and J 3 bases, leaving 12 bases between the germline ends. The CDR3 is 14 residues long.

The rearrangement joins TRBV11-1 to TRBJ2-1, with 11 bases lining up with TRBD2. From germline, CDR1 is SGHAT and CDR2 FQDESV (reference sequence). This CDR3 spans 16 amino acids. The ends lost 3 bases at V and 3 bases at J; junction bases unmatched: 4. The CDR3 here is CASSFSGTSGYNEQFF. CDR3 DNA: TGTGCCAGCAGCTTCTCCGGGACTAGCGGCTACAATGAGCAGTTCTTC. Full variable domain (outside the CDR3, taken from reference TRBV11-1 and TRBJ2-1): EAEVAQSPRYKITEKSQAVAFWCDPISGHATLYWYRQILGQGPELLVQFQDESVVDDSQLPKDRFSAERLKGVDSTLKIQPAELGDSAMYLCASSFSGTSGYNEQFFGPGTRLTVL.

The rearrangement uses TRBV9 and TRBJ2-5, with D perhaps TRBD1 (5 bases). The J call may be faulty, since TRBJ2-7 better matches the DNA end. CDR1 SGDLS and CDR2 YYNGEE come from the germline V gene. The CDR3 consists of 16 residues. The CDR3: CASSVGGILTSYEQYF. The CDR3, as DNA: TGTGCCAGCAGCGTAGGGGGCATTTTAACCTCCTACGAGCAGTACTTC.

V and J are TRBV6-5 and TRBJ1-2; unclear D gene. V lost 7 bases, J lost 7 bases, and 22 bases lay in between. CDR3 length equals 15 residues. Germline assignment: CDR1 MNHEY and CDR2 SVGAGI. The CDR3 spells CASTTTGGSTVGYTF. CDR3 bases: TGTGCCAGCACCACCACCGGAGGCAGCACTGTTGGCTACACCTTC.

CDR3 DNA sequence: TGTGCCACCAGCACCCTCGGGAACAAACTAGGTGGCACAGATACGCAGTATTTT. Translation: CATSTLGNKLGGTDTQYF. The rearrangement uses TRBV15 and TRBJ2-3; possible D gene TRBD2, 5 bases. V was shortened by 4 bases and J by 1 base, with 21 bases between the two germline ends. This CDR3 is 18 amino acids long. Germline CDR1 is LNHNV and CDR2 is YYDKDF (reference sequence).

The CDR3 coding sequence is TGTGCCATCCGGAGGACTAGCGGGGAGAGCTCCTACAATGAGCAGTTCTTC. This gives the protein CAIRRTSGESSYNEQFF. The genes are TRBV10-3 and TRBJ2-1, with 12 bases fitting TRBD2. CDR1 is ENHRY and CDR2 is SYGVKD in the germline V gene. V was clipped by 8 bases and J by 0 bases; unmatched bases: 8. The CDR3 has 17 residues.

This clonotype occurred a few times. This chain connects TRBV29-1 to TRBJ2-7; D possibly corresponds to TRBD1 (7 bases). This CDR3 has 11 amino acids. V shed 6 bases and J shed 6 bases, with 12 bases lying between them. CDR1 and CDR2 from the germline V gene are SQVTM and ANQGSEA. The CDR3, as DNA: TGCAGCGTGCACAGGGGAGGCGAGCAGTACTTC. Translating it yields CSVHRGGEQYF.

J is TRBJ2-5 and V is TRBV6-2 or TRBV6-3; D gene ambiguous. The ends were cut back, 5 bases at V and 5 bases at J, with 15 bases in the middle. CDR3 length equals 14 residues. Germline V gene lookup returns CDR1 MNHEY and CDR2 SVGEGT. CDR3 region: CASSPHKGGETQYF. In nucleotides, the CDR3 is TGTGCCAGCAGTCCCCACAAGGGTGGCGAGACCCAGTACTTC.

The gene calls are TRBV6-2 or TRBV6-3 and TRBJ1-5; D is possibly TRBD1 (6 bases). CDR3 length: 14 residues. Germline loops: CDR1 MNHEY, CDR2 SVGEGT. Trimming stripped 6 bases from V and 5 bases from J, with 14 bases between. The CDR3 loop reads CASRRNREDQPQHF. The CDR3 nucleotides are TGTGCCAGCAGAAGAAACAGGGAAGATCAGCCCCAGCATTTT.